The entry below gives a single TCR beta chain sequence along with its context. The source of the sample is a study of cytomegalovirus exposure and HLA in healthy donors. A multiplex PCR was run with 60 Vbeta primers and 13 Jbeta primers. Only in-frame clones appear in the TCRdb table, and some are missing; sequencing was by immunoSEQ multiplex PCR. The sample data list 150,000 or so clones. Sequencing was carried out using PBMCs. The receptor was derived from a woman aged 55 to 70 in good health and CMV-seronegative.

Here the CDR3 reads CASSLGGQGVNEQFF. CDR3 sequence (DNA): TGTGCCAGCAGCTTGGGAGGACAGGGAGTCAATGAGCAGTTCTTC. This chain connects TRBV5-4 to TRBJ2-1; TRBD1 matches 8 bases. This CDR3 region has 15 residues. With V trimmed by 0 bases and J by 6 bases, 5 bases remained unmatched. The germline V gene has CDR1 SGHNT and CDR2 YYREEE (reference sequence).